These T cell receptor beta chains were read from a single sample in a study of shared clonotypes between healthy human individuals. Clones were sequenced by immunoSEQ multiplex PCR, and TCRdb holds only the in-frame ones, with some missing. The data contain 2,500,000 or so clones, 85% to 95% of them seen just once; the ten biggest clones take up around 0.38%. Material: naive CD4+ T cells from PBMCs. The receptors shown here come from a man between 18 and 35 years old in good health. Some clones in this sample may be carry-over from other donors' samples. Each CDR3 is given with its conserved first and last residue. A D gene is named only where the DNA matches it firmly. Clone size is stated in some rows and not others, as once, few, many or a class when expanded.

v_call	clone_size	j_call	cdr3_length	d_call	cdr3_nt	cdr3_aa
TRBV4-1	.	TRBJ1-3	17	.	TGCGCCAGCAGCCAAGAACCTCCAGGGGTAGATGGAAACACCATATATTTT	CASSQEPPGVDGNTIYF
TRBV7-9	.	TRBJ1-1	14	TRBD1	TGTGCCAGCGGCTTAGGGGGCGGCAGCACTGAAGCTTTCTTT	CASGLGGGSTEAFF
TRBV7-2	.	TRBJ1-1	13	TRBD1	TGTGCCAGCAGCTCACAGGGGGGCACTGAAGCTTTCTTT	CASSSQGGTEAFF
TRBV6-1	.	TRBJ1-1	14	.	TGTGCCAGCAGTGAAGGTGCAGGGTACACTGAAGCTTTCTTT	CASSEGAGYTEAFF
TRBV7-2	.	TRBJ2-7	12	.	TGTGCCAGCAGCTTCGCCCCATGGGGACGGTACTTC	CASSFAPWGRYF
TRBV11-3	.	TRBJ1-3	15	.	TGTGCCAGCAGCTTAAATTCAGGCTATGGAAACACCATATATTTT	CASSLNSGYGNTIYF
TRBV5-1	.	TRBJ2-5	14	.	TGCGCCAGCAGCTTTGGGGGGCTGGGGGAGACCCAGTACTTC	CASSFGGLGETQYF
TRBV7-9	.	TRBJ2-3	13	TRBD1	TGTGCCAGCAGCTTCGCCAGACAGGGGGCGCAGTATTTT	CASSFARQGAQYF
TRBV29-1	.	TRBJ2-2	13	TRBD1	TGCAGCGGGCGGACAGGCAACACCGGGGAGCTGTTTTTT	CSGRTGNTGELFF
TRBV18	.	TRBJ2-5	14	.	TGTGCCAGCTCACCAGGGAGAAGCCAAGAGACCCAGTACTTC	CASSPGRSQETQYF
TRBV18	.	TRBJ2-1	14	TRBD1	TGTGCCAGCTCACCCGGGACAGGGAGCAATGAGCAGTTCTTC	CASSPGTGSNEQFF
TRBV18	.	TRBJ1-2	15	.	TGTGCCAGCTCACCTGGGATGGGCACGGTATATGGCTACACCTTC	CASSPGMGTVYGYTF
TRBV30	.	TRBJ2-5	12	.	TGTGCCTGGAGGCGATGGGGAGAGACCCAGTACTTC	CAWRRWGETQYF
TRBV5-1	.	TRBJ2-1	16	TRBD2	TGCGCCAGCAGCTGGACTAGCGGGACCCTGTACAATGAGCAGTTCTTC	CASSWTSGTLYNEQFF
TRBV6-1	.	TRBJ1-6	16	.	TGTGCCAGCAGTGCCCCTACTCGTTTGGGGAATTCACCCCTCCACTTT	CASSAPTRLGNSPLHF
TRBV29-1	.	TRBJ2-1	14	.	TGCAGCGTTGAAGGAGCGGGTAACCGAAATGAGCAGTTCTTC	CSVEGAGNRNEQFF
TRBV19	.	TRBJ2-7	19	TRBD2	TGTGCCAGTAGTATCTCCCTAGCGGGAGGCCACAAAAGGAACTACGAGCAGTACTTC	CASSISLAGGHKRNYEQYF
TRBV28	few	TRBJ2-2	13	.	TGTGCCAGCAGGGCAGATAACACCGGGGAGCTGTTTTTT	CASRADNTGELFF
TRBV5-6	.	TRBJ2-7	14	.	TGTGCCAGCAGCTCGACAGATGTAACCTACGAGCAGTACTTC	CASSSTDVTYEQYF
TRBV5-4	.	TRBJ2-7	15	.	TGTGCCAGCAGCTTGGGACGGGTAGATAACTACGAGCAGTACTTC	CASSLGRVDNYEQYF
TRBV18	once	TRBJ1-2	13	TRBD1	TGTGCCAGCTCCCTGGGACAGGACTATGGCTACACCTTC	CASSLGQDYGYTF
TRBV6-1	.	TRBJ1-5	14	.	TGTGCCAGCAGTGAACAGGGCGCGGGTCAGCCCCAGCATTTT	CASSEQGAGQPQHF
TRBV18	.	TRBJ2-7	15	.	TGTGCCAGCTCCAAAATGACATTGCCAGAGGGCGAGCAGTACTTC	CASSKMTLPEGEQYF
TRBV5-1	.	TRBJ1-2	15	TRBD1	TGCGCCAGCAGCAGTCAACAGGGGTACGGCTATGGCTACACCTTC	CASSSQQGYGYGYTF
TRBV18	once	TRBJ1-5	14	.	TGTGCCAGCTCACCCCCGGGTGCGGATCAGCCCCAGCATTTT	CASSPPGADQPQHF
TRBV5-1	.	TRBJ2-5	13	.	TGCGCCAGCAGCTTGGTAGTGGGGGAGACCCAGTACTTC	CASSLVVGETQYF
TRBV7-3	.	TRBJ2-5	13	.	TGTGCCAGCAGCTTATCCCGAGACGAGACCCAGTACTTC	CASSLSRDETQYF
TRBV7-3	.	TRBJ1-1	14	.	TGTGCCAGCAGTAGGGGACGGGGGAACACTGAAGCTTTCTTT	CASSRGRGNTEAFF
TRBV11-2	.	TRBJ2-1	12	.	TGTGCCAGCAGCCCGACGGGTCTTGAGCAGTTCTTC	CASSPTGLEQFF
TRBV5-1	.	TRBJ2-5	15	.	TGCGCCAGCAGCTTGGTCCAGGGAAACCAAGAGACCCAGTACTTC	CASSLVQGNQETQYF
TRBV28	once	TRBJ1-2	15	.	TGTGCCAGCAACCTAGGTGCAGTAATTAACTATGGCTACACCTTC	CASNLGAVINYGYTF
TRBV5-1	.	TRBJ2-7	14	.	TGCGCCAGCAGCTTGACAGCCGGGACCTACGAGCAGTACTTC	CASSLTAGTYEQYF
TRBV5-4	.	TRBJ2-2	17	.	TGTGCCAGCAGCCGGAAGGTGGATAGCGGAAACACCGGGGAGCTGTTTTTT	CASSRKVDSGNTGELFF
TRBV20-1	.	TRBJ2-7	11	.	TGCAGTGCTAGAGGGTCTGGCGAGCAGTACTTC	CSARGSGEQYF
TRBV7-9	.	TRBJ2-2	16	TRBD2	TGTGCCAGCAGCTTCCGGACTAGCGTGCTCACCGGGGAGCTGTTTTTT	CASSFRTSVLTGELFF
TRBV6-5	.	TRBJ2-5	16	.	TGTGCCAGCAGTTACTCCGCCGGTTGGGACGGGGAGACCCAGTACTTC	CASSYSAGWDGETQYF
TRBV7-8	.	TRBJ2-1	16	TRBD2	TGTGCCAGCAGCTTTCGGACTAGCGGGAGATTCGGTGAGCAGTTCTTC	CASSFRTSGRFGEQFF
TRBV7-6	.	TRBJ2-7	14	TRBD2	TGTGCCAGCAGCAGCGGGATCTACTCCTACGAGCAGTACTTC	CASSSGIYSYEQYF